These 24 T cell receptor beta chains share one sample of origin, sequenced in a study of cytomegalovirus exposure and HLA in healthy donors. A multiplex PCR was run with 60 Vbeta primers and 13 Jbeta primers. The repertoire was sequenced with immunoSEQ multiplex PCR; TCRdb's copy has only in-frame clones and lacks some. The sample yields approximately 150,000 clones, roughly four fifths seen once. Sequenced: PBMCs. These receptors all stem from a man aged 18-30 years in good health and CMV-seropositive.

This chain links TRBV6-5 with TRBJ1-5, with D unresolved. This CDR3 is built from 15 residues. Trimming removed 0 bases from V and 1 base from J, with 7 bases in between. Germline V lookup: CDR1 MNHEY, CDR2 SVGAGI. The CDR3 DNA follows: TGTGCCAGCAGTTACTCGCCGGGGAGCAATCAGCCCCAGCATTTT. Translating gives CASSYSPGSNQPQHF.

This clone was observed a single time. The genes are TRBV6-1 and TRBJ1-2, with a possible D match to TRBD1 (5 bases). Trimming removed 0 bases from V and 5 bases from J, with 10 bases in between. The CDR3 totals 14 residues. The V gene's germline CDR1 is MNHNS and CDR2 SASEGT. The CDR3 DNA reads as TGTGCCAGCAGTGAAGCATCCCAGGGTTATGGCTACACCTTC. Translation gives CASSEASQGYGYTF.

The chain has TRBV6-5 and TRBJ1-1; tentative D call: TRBD1 (6 bases). The V end lost 0 bases, the J end lost 4 bases, and 12 bases lay between the germline ends. CDR1 and CDR2 (germline): MNHEY, SVGAGI. CDR3 length: 15 amino acids. CDR3 sequence reads: CASSYSRGKRTEAFF. CDR3 DNA: TGTGCCAGCAGTTACTCAAGGGGGAAACGCACTGAAGCTTTCTTT.

The chain couples TRBV9 to TRBJ2-5, with D unresolved. Germline V gene data show CDR1 as SGDLS and CDR2 as YYNGEE. V was trimmed by 0 bases and J by 0 bases, leaving 6 bases between them. The CDR3 length is 14 residues. This CDR3 is CASSVGTNQETQYF. CDR3 sequence (DNA): TGTGCCAGCAGCGTAGGAACTAACCAAGAGACCCAGTACTTC.

This chain uses TRBV27 with TRBJ2-3, with TRBD2 as a possible D gene (5 bases). V was pared by 5 bases and J by 7 bases, with 16 bases between. The CDR3 covers 14 residues. Germline values: CDR1 MNHEY, CDR2 SMNVEV (reference sequence). The CDR3 DNA follows: TGTGCCAGCAGTCCTCTTTCGAGGGAGAATACGCAGTATTTT. Its protein is CASSPLSRENTQYF.

This clone was observed a handful of times. This sequence joins TRBV5-1 and TRBJ2-7, with a tentative D call TRBD1 (6 bases). The ends were cut back, 0 bases at V and 2 bases at J, with 15 bases in the middle. The CDR3 contains 16 residues. CDR1 and CDR2 from the germline V gene are SGHRS and YFSETQ. CDR3 sequence reads: CASSLGGAGAAYEQYF. In DNA, the CDR3 is TGCGCCAGCAGCTTGGGAGGTGCAGGGGCGGCCTACGAGCAGTACTTC.

The chain carries TRBV6-1 and TRBJ2-5, with TRBD2 matching over 12 bases. The V gene end was trimmed by 2 bases and the J gene end by 5 bases; junction bases not matched to a gene: 15. The CDR3 sequence is 19 residues long. The germline gives CDR1 MNHNS, CDR2 SASEGT. CDR3 nucleotide sequence: TGTGCCAGCAGTGAAAGTGGATGGGCTAGCGGGAGGGCCACGGAGACCCAGTACTTC. This codes for CASSESGWASGRATETQYF.

The chain carries TRBV11-3 and TRBJ2-1; D uncertain. V gave up 0 bases and J gave up 6 bases, with 3 bases separating them. From germline, CDR1 is SGHNT and CDR2 YENEEA. There are 12 residues in the CDR3. The CDR3 DNA follows: TGTGCCAGCAGCTTAGACCGCAATGAGCAGTTCTTC. Translating gives CASSLDRNEQFF.

The CDR3 sequence is CASSRTSSPSGELFF. The CDR3 DNA is TGTGCCAGCAGCCGGACTAGTTCCCCTTCCGGGGAGCTGTTTTTT. The chain couples TRBV6-1 to TRBJ2-2, with 7 bases that match TRBD2. Germline V gene lookup returns CDR1 MNHNS and CDR2 SASEGT. The length of the CDR3 is 15 residues. J lost 6 bases, V lost 6 bases, and 10 bases had no gene match.

V is TRBV27 and J is TRBJ2-3; possible D gene TRBD2, 5 bases. In germline, CDR1 is MNHEY, CDR2 SMNVEV (reference sequence). The CDR3 has 15 amino acids. Trimming removed 5 bases at V and 0 bases at J, with 12 bases between. The CDR3 coding sequence is TGTGCCAGCAGTCCAGGACGGACTAGCACAGATACGCAGTATTTT. Protein product: CASSPGRTSTDTQYF.

The rearrangement links TRBV18 to TRBJ2-7; D possibly corresponds to TRBD1 (6 bases). The CDR3 consists of 14 residues. V was shortened by 5 bases and J by 4 bases, with 15 bases between the two germline ends. CDR1 is KGHSH, CDR2 LQKENI, per germline. The CDR3 sequence: CASSARDTLYEQYF. The CDR3 bases are TGTGCCAGCTCAGCCCGGGACACCTTATACGAGCAGTACTTC. The full variable domain, completed using reference TRBV18 and TRBJ2-7, is NAGVMQNPRHLVRRRGQEARLRCSPMKGHSHVYWYRQLPEEGLKFMVYLQKENIIDESGMPKERFSAEFPKEGPSILRIQQVVRGDSAAYFCASSARDTLYEQYFGPGTRLTVT.

The rearrangement uses TRBV27 and TRBJ2-2; tentatively, D is TRBD1 (5 bases). Per the germline V gene, CDR1 is MNHEY and CDR2 is SMNVEV (reference sequence). The CDR3 runs to 16 residues. Deletions cut 0 bases from V and 3 bases from J, with 11 bases between. The CDR3 sequence is CASSLSPQGDTGELFF. The CDR3 DNA reads TGTGCCAGCAGTTTATCGCCACAAGGGGACACCGGGGAGCTGTTTTTT.

J is TRBJ1-1 and V is TRBV19, with TRBD1 matching 8 bases. The length of the CDR3 is 15 residues. Trimming at V came to 5 bases and at J to 0 bases, leaving 5 bases not matched to a gene. Germline V gene data show CDR1 as LNHDA and CDR2 as SQIVND (reference sequence). In DNA form, the CDR3 reads TGTGCCAGTAGTGTCAACAGGGGGTTGAACACTGAAGCTTTCTTT. It yields the protein CASSVNRGLNTEAFF. The full variable domain, in which reference TRBV19 and TRBJ1-1 provide the parts outside the CDR3, is DGGITQSPKYLFRKEGQNVTLSCEQNLNHDAMYWYRQDPGQGLRLIYYSQIVNDFQKGDIAEGYSVSREKKESFPLTVTSAQKNPTAFYLCASSVNRGLNTEAFFGQGTRLTVV.

J is TRBJ1-6 and V is TRBV2, with D maybe TRBD1 (6 bases). This CDR3 contains 15 residues. Germline loops: CDR1 SNHLY, CDR2 FYNNEI. Trimming removed 6 bases at V and 7 bases at J, with 16 bases between. CDR3 protein: CASSLNRVRNSPLHF. In nucleotides, the CDR3 is TGTGCCAGCAGCCTCAACAGGGTGAGGAATTCACCCCTCCACTTT.

The gene calls are TRBV6-5 and TRBJ1-2, with 9 bases matching TRBD1. The CDR3 runs to 14 residues. Per germline, CDR1 MNHEY and CDR2 SVGAGI. After removal of 8 bases from V and 2 bases from J, the junction contained 6 bases not matched to a gene. This CDR3 reads CASGGTGKNYGYTF. The DNA for the CDR3 is TGTGCCAGCGGGGGGACAGGGAAAAACTATGGCTACACCTTC.

The CDR3 DNA follows: TGTGCCAGCAGCACGATCTACAGGGAGAGGGCCAAAAACATTCAGTACTTC. This encodes CASSTIYRERAKNIQYF. The J gene is TRBJ2-4, the V gene TRBV11-2, with D possibly being TRBD1 (6 bases). This CDR3 comprises 17 residues. Germline V gene data show CDR1 as SGHAT and CDR2 as FQNNGV. Deletions cut 5 bases from V and 1 base from J, with 18 bases between.

This chain uses TRBV4-1 with TRBJ2-7; D is ambiguous. The CDR3 length is 15 residues. The germline V gene has CDR1 MGHRA and CDR2 YSYEKL. The V end was cut by 1 base, the J end by 1 base, with 11 bases between. CDR3 DNA sequence: TGCGCCAGCAGCCAAGGACCGACGGAGTCCTACGAGCAGTACTTC. Encoded protein: CASSQGPTESYEQYF.

The V gene is TRBV4-1, the J gene TRBJ2-7; D may be TRBD1 (5 bases). The CDR3 consists of 14 residues. V was cut by 0 bases and J by 7 bases, with 13 bases left in between. Looked up from germline, CDR1 is MGHRA and CDR2 is YSYEKL. The CDR3 DNA reads as TGCGCCAGCAGCCAAGATTTGGCTCAGGGAGAGCAGTACTTC. This codes for CASSQDLAQGEQYF.

This clone was found once. The CDR3 region has the DNA TGTGCCAGCCAGGACTACTCCTACAATGAGCAGTTCTTC. This sequence encodes CASQDYSYNEQFF. The chain uses TRBV6-5 and TRBJ2-1, with a tentative D call TRBD2 (6 bases). V dropped 8 bases and J dropped 0 bases, with 8 bases sitting between them. The CDR3 has 13 amino acids. From germline, CDR1 is MNHEY and CDR2 SVGAGI.

The V gene is TRBV27, the J gene TRBJ2-2; D perhaps matches TRBD1 (5 bases). The germline gives CDR1 MNHEY, CDR2 SMNVEV (reference sequence). This CDR3 spans 17 amino acids. V gave up 2 bases and J gave up 4 bases, with 17 bases separating them. CDR3 DNA: TGTGCCAGCAGTTTAAACGCAGGGCCGCTTGGCACCGGGGAGCTGTTTTTT. Its protein is CASSLNAGPLGTGELFF.

This chain connects TRBV6-5 to TRBJ2-7; D is perhaps TRBD2 (6 bases). This CDR3 is built from 13 residues. Germline V gives CDR1 MNHEY, CDR2 SVGAGI. The V end lost 6 bases, the J end lost 2 bases, and 11 bases lay between the germline ends. DNA of the CDR3: TGTGCCAGCAGACTCCGGGGGACCTACGAGCAGTACTTC. It codes for CASRLRGTYEQYF.

This chain uses TRBV19 with TRBJ2-7; TRBD1 aligns across 11 bases. Looked up from germline, CDR1 is LNHDA and CDR2 is SQIVND (reference sequence). This CDR3 contains 15 residues. V was pared by 5 bases and J by 3 bases, with 6 bases of the junction left unmatched. CDR3 nucleotides: TGTGCCAGTAGTGCTCGGACAGGGGGCGTCTACGAGCAGTACTTC. Its translation: CASSARTGGVYEQYF.

V is TRBV6-1 and J is TRBJ1-4; D unclear. CDR1 is MNHNS and CDR2 is SASEGT in the germline V gene. The CDR3 has 12 amino acids. This CDR3 reads CTEGTPWKKLFF. CDR3 bases: TGTACTGAGGGTACACCATGGAAAAAACTGTTTTTT.

V usage is TRBV4-2 and J usage is TRBJ2-7; 9 nucleotides line up with TRBD1. This CDR3 region has 14 residues. V was clipped by 4 bases and J by 6 bases; unmatched bases: 7. Germline loops: CDR1 LGHNA, CDR2 YNFKEQ. CDR3 DNA: TGTGCCAGCAGCCCCGGGACAGGGTCGAGCGAGCAGTACTTC. Its protein is CASSPGTGSSEQYF.